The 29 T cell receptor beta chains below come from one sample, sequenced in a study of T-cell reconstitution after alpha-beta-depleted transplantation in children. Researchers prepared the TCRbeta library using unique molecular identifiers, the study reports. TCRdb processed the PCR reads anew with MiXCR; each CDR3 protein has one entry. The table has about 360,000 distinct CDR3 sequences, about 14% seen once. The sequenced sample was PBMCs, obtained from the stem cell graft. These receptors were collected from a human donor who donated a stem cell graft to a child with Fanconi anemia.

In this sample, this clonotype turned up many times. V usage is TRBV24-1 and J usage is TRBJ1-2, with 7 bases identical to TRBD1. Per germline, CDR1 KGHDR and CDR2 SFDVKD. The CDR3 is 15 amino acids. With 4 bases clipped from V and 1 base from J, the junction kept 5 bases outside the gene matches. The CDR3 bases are TGTGCCACCAGTGAACCGGGACAGAGTAACTATGGCTACACCTTC. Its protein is CATSEPGQSNYGYTF.

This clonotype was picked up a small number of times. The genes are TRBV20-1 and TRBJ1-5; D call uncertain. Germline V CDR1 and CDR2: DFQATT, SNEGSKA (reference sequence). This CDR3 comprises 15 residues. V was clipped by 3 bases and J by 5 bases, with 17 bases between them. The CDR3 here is CSAREVRGVYQPQHF. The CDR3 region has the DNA TGCAGTGCTAGGGAGGTTAGAGGAGTATATCAGCCCCAGCATTTT.

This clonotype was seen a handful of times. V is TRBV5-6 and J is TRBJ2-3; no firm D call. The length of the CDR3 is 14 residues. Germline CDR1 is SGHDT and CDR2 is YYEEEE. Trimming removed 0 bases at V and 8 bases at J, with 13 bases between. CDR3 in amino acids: CASSLAKLSGTQYF. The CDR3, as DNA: TGTGCCAGCAGCTTGGCCAAACTCTCCGGTACGCAGTATTTT.

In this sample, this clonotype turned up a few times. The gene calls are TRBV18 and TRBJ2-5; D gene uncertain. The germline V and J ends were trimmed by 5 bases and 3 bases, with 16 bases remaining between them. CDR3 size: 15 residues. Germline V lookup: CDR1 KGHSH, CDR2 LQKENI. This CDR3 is CASSTRKVFEETQYF. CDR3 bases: TGTGCCAGCTCAACAAGGAAGGTTTTTGAAGAGACCCAGTACTTC.

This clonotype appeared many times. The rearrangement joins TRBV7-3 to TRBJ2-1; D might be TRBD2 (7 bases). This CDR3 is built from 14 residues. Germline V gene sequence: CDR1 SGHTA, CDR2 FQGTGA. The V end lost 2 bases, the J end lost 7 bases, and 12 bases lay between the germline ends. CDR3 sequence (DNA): TGTGCCAGCAGCTTAGCGGGGGCCCTTAATGAGCAGTTCTTC. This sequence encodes CASSLAGALNEQFF.

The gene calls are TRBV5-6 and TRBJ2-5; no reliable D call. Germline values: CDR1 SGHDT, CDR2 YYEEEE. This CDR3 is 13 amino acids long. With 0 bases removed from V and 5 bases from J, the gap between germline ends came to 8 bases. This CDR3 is CASSLGPRETQYF. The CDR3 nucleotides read TGTGCCAGCAGCTTGGGGCCTAGGGAGACCCAGTACTTC. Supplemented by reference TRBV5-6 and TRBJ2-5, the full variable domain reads DAGVTQSPTHLIKTRGQQVTLRCSPKSGHDTVSWYQQALGQGPQFIFQYYEEEERQRGNFPDRFSGHQFPNYSSELNVNALLLGDSALYLCASSLGPRETQYFGPGTRLLVL.

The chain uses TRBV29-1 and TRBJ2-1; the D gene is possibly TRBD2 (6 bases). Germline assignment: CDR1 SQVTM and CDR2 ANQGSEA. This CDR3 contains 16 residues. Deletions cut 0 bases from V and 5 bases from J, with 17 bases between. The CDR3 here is CSVEEERASVDNEQFF. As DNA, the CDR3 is TGCAGCGTTGAAGAAGAGCGGGCCAGCGTGGACAATGAGCAGTTCTTC.

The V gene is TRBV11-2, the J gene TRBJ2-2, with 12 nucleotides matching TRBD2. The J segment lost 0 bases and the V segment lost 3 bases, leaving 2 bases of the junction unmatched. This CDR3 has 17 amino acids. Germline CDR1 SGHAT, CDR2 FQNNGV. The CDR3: CASSLTSGGPNTGELFF. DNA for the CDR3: TGTGCCAGCAGCTTGACTAGCGGGGGCCCGAACACCGGGGAGCTGTTTTTT.

The CDR3 sequence: CSARDARTVDEQYF. For the CDR3, the DNA is TGCAGTGCTAGAGATGCCAGGACCGTTGACGAGCAGTACTTC. The chain combines TRBV20-1 with TRBJ2-7; D is unresolved. Trimming shortened V by 0 bases and J by 5 bases, and 14 bases separated the two germline ends. The CDR3 contains 14 residues. Germline V gene lookup returns CDR1 DFQATT and CDR2 SNEGSKA (reference sequence).

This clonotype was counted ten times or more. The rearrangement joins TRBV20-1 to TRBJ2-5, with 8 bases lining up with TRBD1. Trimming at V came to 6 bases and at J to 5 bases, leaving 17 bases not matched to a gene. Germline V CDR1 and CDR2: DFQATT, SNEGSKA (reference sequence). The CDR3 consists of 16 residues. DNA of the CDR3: TGCAGTGCCACCCCCAACGGCAGGGGGCCTGACGAGACCCAGTACTTC. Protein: CSATPNGRGPDETQYF.

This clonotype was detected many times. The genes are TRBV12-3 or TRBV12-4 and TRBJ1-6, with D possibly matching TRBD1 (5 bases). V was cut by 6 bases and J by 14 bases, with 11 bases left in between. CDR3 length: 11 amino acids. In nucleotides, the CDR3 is TGTGCCAGCAGCGGGGGTCGGGCCCTCCACTTT. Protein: CASSGGRALHF.

The CDR3 nucleotides are TGTGCCAGCATTGGGGGGCGTTTGAACACTGAAGCTTTCTTT. Translation: CASIGGRLNTEAFF. V usage is TRBV2 and J usage is TRBJ1-1; D perhaps matches TRBD1 (6 bases). CDR3 length equals 14 residues. Germline V CDR1 and CDR2: SNHLY, FYNNEI. The germline V and J ends were trimmed by 7 bases and 0 bases, with 12 bases remaining between them.

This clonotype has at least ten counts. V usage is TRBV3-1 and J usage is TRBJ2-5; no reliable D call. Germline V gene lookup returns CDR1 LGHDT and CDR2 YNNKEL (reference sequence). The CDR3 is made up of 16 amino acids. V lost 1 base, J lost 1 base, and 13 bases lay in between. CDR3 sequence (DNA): TGTGCCAGCAGCCAAGGTCTGCCAACGTTCCAAGAGACCCAGTACTTC. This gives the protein CASSQGLPTFQETQYF.

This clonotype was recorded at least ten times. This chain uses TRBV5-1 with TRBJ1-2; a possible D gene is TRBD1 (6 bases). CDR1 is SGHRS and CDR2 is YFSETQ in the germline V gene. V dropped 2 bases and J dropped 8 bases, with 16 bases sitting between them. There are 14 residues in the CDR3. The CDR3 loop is CASSFRDKGGGYTF. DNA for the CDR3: TGCGCCAGCAGCTTCCGGGACAAAGGCGGGGGCTACACCTTC.

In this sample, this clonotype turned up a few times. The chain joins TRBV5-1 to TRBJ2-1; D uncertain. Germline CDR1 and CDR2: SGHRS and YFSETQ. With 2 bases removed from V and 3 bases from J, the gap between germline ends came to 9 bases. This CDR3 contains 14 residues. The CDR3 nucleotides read TGCGCCAGCAGCTTTGCCGGAGACTACAATGAGCAGTTCTTC. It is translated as CASSFAGDYNEQFF.

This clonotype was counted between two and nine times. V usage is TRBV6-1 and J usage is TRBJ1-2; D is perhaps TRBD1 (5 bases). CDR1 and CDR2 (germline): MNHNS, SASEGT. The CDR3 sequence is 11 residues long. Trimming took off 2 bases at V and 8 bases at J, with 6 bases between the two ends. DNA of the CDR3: TGTGCCAGCAGTGAATGGGGGGGCTACACCTTC. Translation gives CASSEWGGYTF.

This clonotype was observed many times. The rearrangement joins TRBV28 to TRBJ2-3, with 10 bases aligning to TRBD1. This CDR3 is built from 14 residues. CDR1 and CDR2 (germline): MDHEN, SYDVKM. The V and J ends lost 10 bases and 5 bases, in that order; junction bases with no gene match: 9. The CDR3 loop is CATTRDRGEDTQYF. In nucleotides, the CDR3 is TGTGCCACCACCCGGGACAGGGGAGAAGATACGCAGTATTTT.

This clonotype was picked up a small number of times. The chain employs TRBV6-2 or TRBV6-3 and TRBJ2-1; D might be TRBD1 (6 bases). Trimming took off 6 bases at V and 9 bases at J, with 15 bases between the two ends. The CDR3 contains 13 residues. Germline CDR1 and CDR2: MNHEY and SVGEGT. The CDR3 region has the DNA TGTGCCAGCAGCTCTACAGGGTTTGGTGAGCAGTTCTTC. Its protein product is CASSSTGFGEQFF.

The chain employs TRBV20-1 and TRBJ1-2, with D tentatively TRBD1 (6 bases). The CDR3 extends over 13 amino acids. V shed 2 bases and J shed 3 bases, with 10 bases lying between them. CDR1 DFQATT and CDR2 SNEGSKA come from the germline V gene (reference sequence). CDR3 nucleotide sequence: TGCAGTGCTAGACAGGGGAGAGACTATGGCTACACCTTC. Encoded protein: CSARQGRDYGYTF.

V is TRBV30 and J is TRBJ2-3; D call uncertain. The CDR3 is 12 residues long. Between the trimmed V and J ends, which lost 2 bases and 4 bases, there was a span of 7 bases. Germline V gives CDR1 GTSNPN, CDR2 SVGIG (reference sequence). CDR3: CAWSFSPDTQYF. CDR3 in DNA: TGTGCCTGGAGTTTCTCCCCAGATACGCAGTATTTT.

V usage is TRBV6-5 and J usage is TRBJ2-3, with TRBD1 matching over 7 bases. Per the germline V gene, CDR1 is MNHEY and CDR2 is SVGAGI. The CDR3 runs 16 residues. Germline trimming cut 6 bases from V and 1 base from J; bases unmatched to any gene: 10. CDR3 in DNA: TGTGCCAGCAGATCCTACAGGGGTTTTGGCACAGATACGCAGTATTTT. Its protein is CASRSYRGFGTDTQYF.

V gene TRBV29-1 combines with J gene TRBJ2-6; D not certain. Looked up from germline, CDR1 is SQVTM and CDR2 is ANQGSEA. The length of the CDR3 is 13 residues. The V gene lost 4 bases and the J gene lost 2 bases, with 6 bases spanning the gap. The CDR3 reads CSVVRAGANVLTF. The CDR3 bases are TGCAGCGTTGTAAGGGCTGGGGCCAACGTCCTGACTTTC.

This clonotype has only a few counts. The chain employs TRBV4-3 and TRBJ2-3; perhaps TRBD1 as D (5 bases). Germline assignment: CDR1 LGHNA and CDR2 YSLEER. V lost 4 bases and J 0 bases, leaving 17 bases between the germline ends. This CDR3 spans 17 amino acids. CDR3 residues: CASSPLWQGPSTDTQYF. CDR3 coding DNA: TGCGCCAGCAGCCCCCTATGGCAGGGTCCAAGCACAGATACGCAGTATTTT.

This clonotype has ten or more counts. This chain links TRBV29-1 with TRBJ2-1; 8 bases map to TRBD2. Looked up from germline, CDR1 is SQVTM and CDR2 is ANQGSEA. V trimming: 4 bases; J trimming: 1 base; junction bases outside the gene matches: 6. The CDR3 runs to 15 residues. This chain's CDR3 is CSVGTGTRSYNEQFF. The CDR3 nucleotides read TGCAGCGTTGGCACCGGGACTAGGTCCTACAATGAGCAGTTCTTC.

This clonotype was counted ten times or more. In nucleotides, the CDR3 is TGTGCCAGCAGCGCCCCCTCTAGGGACACTAACTATGGCTACACCTTC. Protein sequence: CASSAPSRDTNYGYTF. The rearrangement joins TRBV2 to TRBJ1-2, with D perhaps TRBD1 (6 bases). V gave up 6 bases and J gave up 0 bases, with 17 bases separating them. The CDR3 length is 16 residues. Germline CDR1 is SNHLY and CDR2 is FYNNEI.

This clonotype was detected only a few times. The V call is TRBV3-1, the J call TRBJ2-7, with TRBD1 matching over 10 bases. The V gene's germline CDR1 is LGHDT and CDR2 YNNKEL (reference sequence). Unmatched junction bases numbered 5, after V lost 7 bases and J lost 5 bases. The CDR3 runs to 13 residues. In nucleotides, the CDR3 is TGTGCCAGCACCCGACAGGGGGCGGACGAGCAGTACTTC. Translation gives CASTRQGADEQYF.

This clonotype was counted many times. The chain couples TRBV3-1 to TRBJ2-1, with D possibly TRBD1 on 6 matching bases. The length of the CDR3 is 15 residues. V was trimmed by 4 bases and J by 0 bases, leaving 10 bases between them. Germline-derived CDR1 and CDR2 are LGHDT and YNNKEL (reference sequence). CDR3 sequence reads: CASSLETGSYNEQFF. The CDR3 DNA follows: TGTGCCAGCAGCCTGGAGACAGGCTCCTACAATGAGCAGTTCTTC.

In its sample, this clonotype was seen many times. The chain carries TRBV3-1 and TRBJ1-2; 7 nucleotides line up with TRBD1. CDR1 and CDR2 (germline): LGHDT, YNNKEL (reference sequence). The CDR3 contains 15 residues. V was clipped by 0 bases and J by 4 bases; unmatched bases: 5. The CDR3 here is CASSQDRDRVYGYTF. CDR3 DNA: TGTGCCAGCAGCCAAGACCGGGACAGAGTCTATGGCTACACCTTC.

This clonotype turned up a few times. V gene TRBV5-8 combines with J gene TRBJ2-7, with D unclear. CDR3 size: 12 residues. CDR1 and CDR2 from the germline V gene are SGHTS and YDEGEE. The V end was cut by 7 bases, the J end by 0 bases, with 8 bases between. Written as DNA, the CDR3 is TGTGCCAGCCGACTGTCCTCCTACGAGCAGTACTTC. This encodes CASRLSSYEQYF.